These T cell receptor beta chains were read from a single sample in a study of T cells in Graves' hyperthyroidism and ophthalmopathy. In TCRdb, the multiplex PCR reads were re-called with MiXCR into one record per CDR3 protein. The profile shows 250,000 or so distinct CDR3 sequences, 13% to 15% of them singletons. The specimen sequenced was blood. These receptors were obtained from a woman between 45 and 65 years old with Graves' hyperthyroidism that later progressed to Graves' ophthalmopathy. The CDR3 runs from the conserved cysteine through the conserved F or W. Fields, in order: J gene, V gene, CDR3 protein.

>TRBJ2-7|TRBV19
CASSISRTTFAYEQYF
>TRBJ2-1|TRBV7-9
CASSPRWEHSSYNEQFF
>TRBJ1-3|TRBV30
CASTGWGNTIYF
>TRBJ2-7|TRBV15
CATSRDRSTEQYF
>TRBJ2-7|TRBV11-2
CASSLARGGPYEQYF
>TRBJ1-2|TRBV27
CASSPSWAGGPGGYTF
>TRBJ1-5|TRBV5-1
CASSLWTGNGQPQHF
>TRBJ2-2|TRBV11-3
CASSLARGQITGELFF
>TRBJ2-2|TRBV9
CASSVGGGRDYGGYTGELFF
>TRBJ1-1|TRBV5-1
CASSATTGSTEAFF
>TRBJ2-2|TRBV5-1
CASSLGAEVYTGELFF
>TRBJ1-5|TRBV12-3/TRBV12-4
CASSLEQGILNQPQHF
>TRBJ2-3|TRBV5-1
CASSHTQGGGDTQYF
>TRBJ1-1|TRBV29-1
CSVGGSRGFDTEAFF
>TRBJ2-1|TRBV9
CASSAGPFPGQGEDEQFF
>TRBJ2-1|TRBV12-5
CASGSIMAGHYNEQFF
>TRBJ2-3|TRBV6-2/TRBV6-3
CASKRTSFATDTQYF
>TRBJ2-3|TRBV5-1
CASSSSGTSTDTQYF